The sequence of this T cell receptor (beta chain) was determined in a study of vaccination and CD4 T cells after COVID-19. Treatment denoted: approximately 11-day PBMC culture with coronavirus spike peptide pools or control peptides (ViraFEST assay). Points on this clonotype: Its antigen is currently unknown.

Cultured CD4+ T cells had their DNA profiled by the Oncomine TCR Beta short-read assay. A single record per CDR3 protein comes from TCRdb applying MiXCR to the PCR reads. The table lists 20,000 to 30,000 distinct CDR3 sequences, about three fifths of them singletons. V was cut by 4 bases and J by 7 bases, with 14 bases left in between. There are 15 residues in the CDR3. Germline-derived CDR1 and CDR2 are SGHTA and FQGNSA. This clonotype originated in a human donor who had recovered from COVID-19. Material for sequencing was CD4+ T cells from blood, cultured in vitro. The chain is built from TRBV7-2 and TRBJ1-6; D is uncertain. In DNA, the CDR3 is TGTGCCAGCAGCTCTAGGAGAGGGAACAATTCACCCCTCCACTTT. Its protein is CASSSRRGNNSPLHF. Based on the CDR3 plus reference TRBV7-2 and TRBJ1-6, the full variable domain is GAGVSQSPSNKVTEKGKDVELRCDPISGHTALYWYRQSLGQGLEFLIYFQGNSAPDKSGLPSDRFSAERTGGSVSTLTIQRTQQEDSAVYLCASSSRRGNNSPLHFGNGTRLTVT.